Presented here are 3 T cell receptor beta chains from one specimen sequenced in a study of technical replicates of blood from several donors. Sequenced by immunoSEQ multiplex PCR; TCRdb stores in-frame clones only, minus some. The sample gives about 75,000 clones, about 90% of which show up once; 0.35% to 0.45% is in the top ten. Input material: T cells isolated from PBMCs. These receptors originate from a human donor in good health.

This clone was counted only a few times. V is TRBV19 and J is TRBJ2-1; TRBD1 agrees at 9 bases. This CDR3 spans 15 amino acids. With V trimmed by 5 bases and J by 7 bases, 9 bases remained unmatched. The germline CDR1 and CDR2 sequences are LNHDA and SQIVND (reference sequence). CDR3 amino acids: CASSVSGQGTNEQFF. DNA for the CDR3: TGTGCCAGTAGTGTCTCGGGACAGGGAACAAATGAGCAGTTCTTC.

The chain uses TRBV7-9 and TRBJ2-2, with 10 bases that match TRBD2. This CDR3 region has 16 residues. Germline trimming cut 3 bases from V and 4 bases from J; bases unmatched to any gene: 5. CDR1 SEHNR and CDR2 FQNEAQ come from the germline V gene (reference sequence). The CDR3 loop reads CASSFPSGRSTGELFF. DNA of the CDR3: TGTGCCAGCAGCTTTCCTAGCGGGAGAAGCACCGGGGAGCTGTTTTTT.

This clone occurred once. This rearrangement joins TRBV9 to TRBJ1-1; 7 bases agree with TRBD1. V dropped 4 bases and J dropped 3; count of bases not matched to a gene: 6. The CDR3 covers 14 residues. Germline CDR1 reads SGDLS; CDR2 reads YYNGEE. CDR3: CASSLGDSYTEAFF. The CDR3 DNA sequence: TGTGCCAGCAGCTTAGGGGACAGCTACACTGAAGCTTTCTTT. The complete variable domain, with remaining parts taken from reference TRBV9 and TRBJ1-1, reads DSGVTQTPKHLITATGQRVTLRCSPRSGDLSVYWYQQSLDQGLQFLIQYYNGEERAKGNILERFSAQQFPDLHSELNLSSLELGDSALYFCASSLGDSYTEAFFGQGTRLTVV.